This T cell receptor (beta chain) was retrieved from a study of T cell responses to AZD1222 COVID-19 vaccine. Study-wide points: Donors in the cohort were predominantly white British and more often female, and clonal diversity was possibly underestimated.

Assay used: immunoSEQ multiplex PCR; TCRdb lists only in-frame clones, some missing. This table has some 110,000 clones, roughly nine tenths appearing once. Concerning this clone: What it recognizes is unknown.

This sequence was found in an adult who received the AZD1222 COVID-19 vaccine. This specimen was peripheral blood, taken 28 days after the second AZD1222 dose.

This CDR3 is CASSNQGGNNEQFF. In DNA, the CDR3 is TGTGCCAGCAGTAACCAGGGGGGGAACAATGAGCAGTTCTTC. J is TRBJ2-1 and V is TRBV6-5; D may be TRBD1 or TRBD2 (7 bases each). V lost 5 bases, J lost 5 bases, and 13 bases lay in between. Germline loops: CDR1 MNHEY, CDR2 SVGAGI. The CDR3 runs 14 residues.